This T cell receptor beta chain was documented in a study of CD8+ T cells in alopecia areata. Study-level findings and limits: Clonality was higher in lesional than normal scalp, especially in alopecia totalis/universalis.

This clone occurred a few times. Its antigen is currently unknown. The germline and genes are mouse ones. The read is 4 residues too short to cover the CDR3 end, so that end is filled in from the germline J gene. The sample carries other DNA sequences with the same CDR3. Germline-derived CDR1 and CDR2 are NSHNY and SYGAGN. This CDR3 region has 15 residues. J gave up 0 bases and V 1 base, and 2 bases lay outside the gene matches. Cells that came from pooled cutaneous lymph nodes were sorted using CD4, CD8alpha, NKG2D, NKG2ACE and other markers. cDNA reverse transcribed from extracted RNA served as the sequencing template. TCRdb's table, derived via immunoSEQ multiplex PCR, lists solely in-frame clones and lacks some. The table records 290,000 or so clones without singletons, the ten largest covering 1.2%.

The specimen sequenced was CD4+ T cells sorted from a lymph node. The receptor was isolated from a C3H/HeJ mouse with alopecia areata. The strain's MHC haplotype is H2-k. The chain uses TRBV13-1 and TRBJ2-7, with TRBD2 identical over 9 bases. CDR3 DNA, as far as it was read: TGTGCCAGCAGTGATTCTGGGGGGGGCTCCTAT. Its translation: CASSDSGGGSY. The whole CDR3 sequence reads CASSDSGGGSYEQYF.